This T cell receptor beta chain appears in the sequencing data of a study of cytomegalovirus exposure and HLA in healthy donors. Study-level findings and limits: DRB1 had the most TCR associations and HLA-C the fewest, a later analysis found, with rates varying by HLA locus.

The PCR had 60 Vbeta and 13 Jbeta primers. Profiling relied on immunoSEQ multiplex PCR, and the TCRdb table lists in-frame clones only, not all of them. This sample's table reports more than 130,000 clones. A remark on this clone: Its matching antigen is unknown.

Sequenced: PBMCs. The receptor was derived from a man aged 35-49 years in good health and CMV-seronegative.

CDR3 sequence: CASRGDRLNTEAFF. The CDR3 region has the DNA TGTGCCAGCAGGGGGGACAGGTTGAACACTGAAGCTTTCTTT. The chain uses TRBV6-1 and TRBJ1-1; the match to TRBD1 covers 8 bases. The J segment lost 0 bases and the V segment lost 6 bases, leaving 3 bases of the junction unmatched. Per germline, CDR1 MNHNS and CDR2 SASEGT. The CDR3 has 14 amino acids.